This record covers a single T cell receptor beta chain. The antigen is not known. Here immunoSEQ multiplex PCR was the method, and the copy in TCRdb shows in-frame clones only, minus some. The sample has tens of thousands of clones, over 75% seen once. Repeated repertoire sampling spanned the course of chemoradiotherapy. This specimen comes from a study of chemoradiotherapy in HPV16-positive cancers. Study-level information: Functional T-cell assays on two HPV16-positive patients' cells defined candidate HPV-specific clones and common TCR motifs.

The study's findings and limits: Candidate HPV-specific clones and E7-related TCR motifs grew in tumor during treatment.

The CDR3 runs to 15 residues. Unmatched junction bases numbered 6, after V lost 3 bases and J lost 5 bases. From germline, CDR1 is WSHSY and CDR2 SAAADI. The sample consisted of blood, taken from a patient who underwent chemoradiotherapy. This receptor was obtained from a human donor with HPV-associated anogenital cancer. This chain uses TRBV10-2 with TRBJ2-1; the match to TRBD2 covers 8 bases. CDR3 in amino acids: CASSELADRDNEQFF. CDR3 DNA: TGCGCCAGCAGTGAACTAGCGGATCGTGACAATGAGCAGTTCTTC.